Listed below are T cell receptor beta chains from one sample, sequenced in a study of shared clonotypes between healthy human individuals. Profiling relied on immunoSEQ multiplex PCR, and the TCRdb table lists in-frame clones only, not all of them. The sample yields millions of clones, 90% to 95% seen once. Sequenced material: naive CD4+ T cells sorted from blood. The receptors stem from a young man in good health. The CDR3 runs from the conserved cysteine through the conserved F or W. A D gene is named only where the DNA matches it firmly. Clone size appears in some rows only: once, few, many, or a class for an expanded clone.

CDR3 protein: CASSGLASYNEQFF
CDR3 DNA: TGTGCCAGCAGTGGACTAGCGTCCTACAATGAGCAGTTCTTC
clone size: .
V gene: TRBV2
J gene: TRBJ2-1
D gene: TRBD2

CDR3 protein: CASSPGGQLNNSPLHF
CDR3 DNA: TGTGCCAGCTCACCCGGAGGACAGCTTAATAATTCACCCCTCCACTTT
clone size: .
V gene: TRBV18
J gene: TRBJ1-6
D gene: .

CDR3 protein: CASSQPRETLYEQYF
CDR3 DNA: TGCGCCAGCAGCCAACCCCGGGAGACCCTCTACGAGCAGTACTTC
clone size: once
V gene: TRBV4-1
J gene: TRBJ2-7
D gene: .

CDR3 protein: CASSLVSRRINNEQFF
CDR3 DNA: TGCGCCAGCAGCTTGGTTTCGCGTCGGATTAACAATGAGCAGTTCTTC
clone size: few
V gene: TRBV5-1
J gene: TRBJ2-1
D gene: .

CDR3 protein: CACERDSQTQYF
CDR3 DNA: TGTGCCTGTGAGAGGGACAGTCAGACCCAGTACTTC
clone size: .
V gene: TRBV30
J gene: TRBJ2-5
D gene: TRBD1

CDR3 protein: CTSSQEGQLAKNIQYF
CDR3 DNA: TGCACCAGCAGCCAAGAAGGACAGCTAGCCAAAAACATTCAGTACTTC
clone size: .
V gene: TRBV1
J gene: TRBJ2-4
D gene: .

CDR3 protein: CAGARDHTINQPQHF
CDR3 DNA: TGTGCCGGGGCCCGGGATCACACAATCAATCAGCCCCAGCATTTT
clone size: .
V gene: TRBV6-1
J gene: TRBJ1-5
D gene: .

CDR3 protein: CASSLVGQPQHF
CDR3 DNA: TGTGCCAGCAGCTTGGTTGGTCAGCCCCAGCATTTT
clone size: .
V gene: TRBV5-4
J gene: TRBJ1-5
D gene: .

CDR3 protein: CSVEDGEPTYEQYF
CDR3 DNA: TGCAGCGTTGAAGATGGAGAGCCGACCTACGAGCAGTACTTC
clone size: .
V gene: TRBV29-1
J gene: TRBJ2-7
D gene: .

CDR3 protein: CASSFGNSNQPQHF
CDR3 DNA: TGTGCCAGCAGCTTTGGGAATAGCAATCAGCCCCAGCATTTT
clone size: .
V gene: TRBV7-9
J gene: TRBJ1-5
D gene: .

CDR3 protein: CASSLDLAGKTDTQYF
CDR3 DNA: TGCGCCAGCAGCTTGGACCTAGCGGGAAAGACAGATACGCAGTATTTT
clone size: .
V gene: TRBV5-1
J gene: TRBJ2-3
D gene: TRBD2

CDR3 protein: CASSKGLAGGFSTDTQYF
CDR3 DNA: TGTGCCAGCAGTAAGGGACTAGCGGGGGGCTTTAGCACAGATACGCAGTATTTT
clone size: once
V gene: TRBV28
J gene: TRBJ2-3
D gene: TRBD2

CDR3 protein: CASRSLAGGSRELFF
CDR3 DNA: TGTGCCAGCAGATCACTAGCGGGAGGGTCCCGGGAGCTGTTTTTT
clone size: .
V gene: TRBV6-5
J gene: TRBJ2-2
D gene: TRBD2

CDR3 protein: CASSPSGGALSYNEQFF
CDR3 DNA: TGCGCCAGCAGCCCTTCGGGCGGGGCTCTCTCCTACAATGAGCAGTTCTTC
clone size: .
V gene: TRBV5-1
J gene: TRBJ2-1
D gene: .

CDR3 protein: CAWEAYSYNEQFF
CDR3 DNA: TGTGCCTGGGAAGCGTATTCCTACAATGAGCAGTTCTTC
clone size: once
V gene: TRBV30
J gene: TRBJ2-1
D gene: .

CDR3 protein: CASGGAANEKLFF
CDR3 DNA: TGTGCCAGCGGGGGGGCAGCTAATGAAAAACTGTTTTTT
clone size: .
V gene: TRBV5-4
J gene: TRBJ1-4
D gene: .

CDR3 protein: CASSQDVTTVTGTEAFF
CDR3 DNA: TGCGCCAGCAGCCAAGATGTGACCACAGTAACAGGGACTGAAGCTTTCTTT
clone size: .
V gene: TRBV4-1
J gene: TRBJ1-1
D gene: .

CDR3 protein: CASSQDLLAGVSVTQYF
CDR3 DNA: TGCGCCAGCAGCCAAGATCTCCTAGCGGGAGTCTCAGTGACCCAGTACTTC
clone size: .
V gene: TRBV4-1
J gene: TRBJ2-5
D gene: TRBD2

CDR3 protein: CASSLGQGNGYTF
CDR3 DNA: TGTGCCAGCAGCTTGGGACAGGGCAATGGCTACACCTTC
clone size: many
V gene: TRBV5-4
J gene: TRBJ1-2
D gene: TRBD1

CDR3 protein: CASSGDYGANTEAFF
CDR3 DNA: TGTGCCAGCAGCGGCGACTACGGGGCGAACACTGAAGCTTTCTTT
clone size: .
V gene: TRBV5-6
J gene: TRBJ1-1
D gene: .

CDR3 protein: CASSYSGGPRGGELFF
CDR3 DNA: TGTGCCAGCAGTTACTCCGGCGGGCCCCGGGGCGGGGAGCTGTTTTTT
clone size: .
V gene: TRBV6-6
J gene: TRBJ2-2
D gene: .

CDR3 protein: CASSEGVALNYEQYF
CDR3 DNA: TGTGCCAGCTCGGAGGGAGTAGCGCTAAACTACGAGCAGTACTTC
clone size: .
V gene: TRBV18
J gene: TRBJ2-7
D gene: .

CDR3 protein: CASSEKSRGNNGYTF
CDR3 DNA: TGCGCCAGCAGCGAGAAGAGCAGGGGGAACAATGGCTACACCTTC
clone size: .
V gene: TRBV4-3
J gene: TRBJ1-2
D gene: TRBD1

CDR3 protein: CASSFGGRGQPQHF
CDR3 DNA: TGCGCCAGCAGCTTCGGAGGGAGGGGACAGCCCCAGCATTTT
clone size: .
V gene: TRBV5-1
J gene: TRBJ1-5
D gene: .

CDR3 protein: CASSHDSLALVRAQYF
CDR3 DNA: TGCGCCAGCAGCCACGATAGCCTAGCGTTGGTACGAGCGCAGTACTTC
clone size: many
V gene: TRBV4-1
J gene: TRBJ2-7
D gene: .

CDR3 protein: CASSLYSLAGGTPISTDTQYF
CDR3 DNA: TGTGCCAGCAGTTTATACTCTCTAGCGGGGGGGACTCCTATTAGCACAGATACGCAGTATTTT
clone size: .
V gene: TRBV28
J gene: TRBJ2-3
D gene: TRBD2

CDR3 protein: CASSLDRREQYF
CDR3 DNA: TGTGCCAGCAGTTTAGACAGGCGCGAGCAGTACTTC
clone size: .
V gene: TRBV28
J gene: TRBJ2-7
D gene: .

CDR3 protein: CASTKTEHQETQYF
CDR3 DNA: TGCGCCAGCACCAAGACTGAGCACCAAGAGACCCAGTACTTC
clone size: .
V gene: TRBV5-1
J gene: TRBJ2-5
D gene: .

CDR3 protein: CASSLRTSGSSYNEQFF
CDR3 DNA: TGTGCCAGCAGCTTAAGGACTAGCGGGAGCTCCTACAATGAGCAGTTCTTC
clone size: .
V gene: TRBV7-9
J gene: TRBJ2-1
D gene: TRBD2

CDR3 protein: CASSREYSNQPQHF
CDR3 DNA: TGTGCCAGCAGCCGCGAGTATAGCAATCAGCCCCAGCATTTT
clone size: .
V gene: TRBV5-6
J gene: TRBJ1-5
D gene: .

CDR3 protein: CASSFPGQPQHF
CDR3 DNA: TGTGCCAGCAGCTTCCCCGGTCAGCCCCAGCATTTT
clone size: .
V gene: TRBV7-8
J gene: TRBJ1-5
D gene: .

CDR3 protein: CASSLTATDTQYF
CDR3 DNA: TGTGCCAGCAGCTTAACAGCGACAGATACGCAGTATTTT
clone size: .
V gene: TRBV7-2
J gene: TRBJ2-3
D gene: .

CDR3 protein: CASSSGEPNEKLFF
CDR3 DNA: TGTGCCAGCAGCTCCGGCGAGCCGAATGAAAAACTGTTTTTT
clone size: .
V gene: TRBV6-5
J gene: TRBJ1-4
D gene: .

CDR3 protein: CAWSLKAAGNTIYF
CDR3 DNA: TGTGCCTGGAGTCTTAAAGCGGCTGGAAACACCATATATTTT
clone size: .
V gene: TRBV30
J gene: TRBJ1-3
D gene: .

CDR3 protein: CASSWGTGAAYEQYF
CDR3 DNA: .
clone size: .
V gene: TRBV21-1
J gene: TRBJ2-7
D gene: .

CDR3 protein: CASSEVNTQYF
CDR3 DNA: TGTGCCAGCAGCGAGGTGAATACGCAGTATTTT
clone size: .
V gene: TRBV2
J gene: TRBJ2-3
D gene: .

CDR3 protein: CASSPRGGRETQYF
CDR3 DNA: TGTGCCAGCTCACCACGGGGAGGGCGAGAGACCCAGTACTTC
clone size: .
V gene: TRBV18
J gene: TRBJ2-5
D gene: TRBD2

CDR3 protein: CASSYIAGKNTEAFF
CDR3 DNA: TGTGCCAGCAGTTACATCGCCGGAAAGAACACTGAAGCTTTCTTT
clone size: .
V gene: TRBV6-6
J gene: TRBJ1-1
D gene: .

CDR3 protein: CASSRGTATTYNEQFF
CDR3 DNA: TGTGCCAGCAGCCGAGGGACAGCCACGACCTACAATGAGCAGTTCTTC
clone size: .
V gene: TRBV5-5
J gene: TRBJ2-1
D gene: TRBD1

CDR3 protein: CASKQAGVNTGELFF
CDR3 DNA: TGTGCCAGCAAGCAAGCGGGGGTGAACACCGGGGAGCTGTTTTTT
clone size: .
V gene: TRBV6-5
J gene: TRBJ2-2
D gene: TRBD2

CDR3 protein: CASSMQGFLLETQYF
CDR3 DNA: TGCGCCAGCAGCATGCAGGGGTTTCTTTTAGAGACCCAGTACTTC
clone size: .
V gene: TRBV5-1
J gene: TRBJ2-5
D gene: .

CDR3 protein: CASSEAGGPYEQYF
CDR3 DNA: TGCGCCAGCAGCGAAGCGGGAGGGCCTTACGAGCAGTACTTC
clone size: .
V gene: TRBV4-3
J gene: TRBJ2-7
D gene: TRBD2

CDR3 protein: CASRRHDYEQYF
CDR3 DNA: TGTGCCAGCAGGAGACACGACTACGAGCAGTACTTC
clone size: .
V gene: TRBV6-5
J gene: TRBJ2-7
D gene: .

CDR3 protein: CASSERVETQYF
CDR3 DNA: TGTGCCAGCAGTGAACGAGTAGAGACCCAGTACTTC
clone size: .
V gene: TRBV2
J gene: TRBJ2-5
D gene: .

CDR3 protein: CASSARGLAGGRYEQYF
CDR3 DNA: TGTGCCAGCAGTGCCCGGGGACTAGCGGGGGGCCGTTACGAGCAGTACTTC
clone size: .
V gene: TRBV2
J gene: TRBJ2-7
D gene: TRBD2

CDR3 protein: CASNPGNSGNTIYF
CDR3 DNA: TGTGCCAGCAACCCGGGGAACTCTGGAAACACCATATATTTT
clone size: once
V gene: TRBV6-1
J gene: TRBJ1-3
D gene: .

CDR3 protein: CASSQGDRFSSYNEQFF
CDR3 DNA: TGCGCCAGCAGCCAAGGTGACAGGTTTAGCTCCTACAATGAGCAGTTCTTC
clone size: .
V gene: TRBV4-1
J gene: TRBJ2-1
D gene: .

CDR3 protein: CASSHKGGPQETQYF
CDR3 DNA: TGTGCCAGCAGCCATAAGGGGGGCCCCCAAGAGACCCAGTACTTC
clone size: .
V gene: TRBV7-9
J gene: TRBJ2-5
D gene: .

CDR3 protein: CAISEYPGTLSGNTIYF
CDR3 DNA: TGTGCCATCAGTGAGTACCCCGGGACACTCTCTGGAAACACCATATATTTT
clone size: .
V gene: TRBV10-3
J gene: TRBJ1-3
D gene: .